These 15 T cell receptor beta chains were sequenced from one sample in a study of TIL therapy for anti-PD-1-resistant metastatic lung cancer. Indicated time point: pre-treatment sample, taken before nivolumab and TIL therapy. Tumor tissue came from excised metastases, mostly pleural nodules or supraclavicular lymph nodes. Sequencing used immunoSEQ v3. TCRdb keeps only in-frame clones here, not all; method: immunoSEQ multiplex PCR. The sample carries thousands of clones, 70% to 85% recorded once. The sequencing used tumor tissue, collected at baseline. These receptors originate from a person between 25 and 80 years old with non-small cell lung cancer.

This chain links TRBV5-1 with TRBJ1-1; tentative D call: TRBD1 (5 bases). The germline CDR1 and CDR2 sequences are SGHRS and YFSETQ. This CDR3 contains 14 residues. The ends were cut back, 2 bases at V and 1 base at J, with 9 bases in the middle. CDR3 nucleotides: TGCGCCAGCAGCTTTGGCGGGGGGAACACTGAAGCTTTCTTT. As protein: CASSFGGGNTEAFF. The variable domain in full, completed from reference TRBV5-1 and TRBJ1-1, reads KAGVTQTPRYLIKTRGQQVTLSCSPISGHRSVSWYQQTPGQGLQFLFEYFSETQRNKGNFPGRFSGRQFSNSRSEMNVSTLELGDSALYLCASSFGGGNTEAFFGQGTRLTVV.

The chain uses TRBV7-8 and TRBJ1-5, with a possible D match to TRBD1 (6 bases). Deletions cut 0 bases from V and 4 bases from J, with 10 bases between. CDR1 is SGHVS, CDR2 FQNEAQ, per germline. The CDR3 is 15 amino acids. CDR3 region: CASSLARTANQPQHF. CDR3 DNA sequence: TGTGCCAGCAGCTTAGCGAGGACAGCTAATCAGCCCCAGCATTTT.

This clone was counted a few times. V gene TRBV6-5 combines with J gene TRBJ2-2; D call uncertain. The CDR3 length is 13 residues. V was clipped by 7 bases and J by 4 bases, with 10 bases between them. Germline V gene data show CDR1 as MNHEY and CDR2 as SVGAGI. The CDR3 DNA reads TGTGCCAGCACCTACTATATCACCGGGGAGCTGTTTTTT. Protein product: CASTYYITGELFF.

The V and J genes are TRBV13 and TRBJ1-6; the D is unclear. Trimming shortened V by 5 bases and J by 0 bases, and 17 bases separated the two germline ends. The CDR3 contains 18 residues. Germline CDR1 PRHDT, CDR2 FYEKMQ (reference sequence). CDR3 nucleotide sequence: TGTGCCAGCAGCCAGTTTTCATCTGGGAGCTCCTATAATTCACCCCTCCACTTT. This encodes CASSQFSSGSSYNSPLHF.

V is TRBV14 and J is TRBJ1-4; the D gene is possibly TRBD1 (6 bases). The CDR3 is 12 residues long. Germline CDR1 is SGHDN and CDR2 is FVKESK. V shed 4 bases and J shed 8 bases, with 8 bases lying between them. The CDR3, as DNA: TGTGCCAGCAGCCGCCAGGGGGAAAAACTGTTTTTT. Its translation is CASSRQGEKLFF.

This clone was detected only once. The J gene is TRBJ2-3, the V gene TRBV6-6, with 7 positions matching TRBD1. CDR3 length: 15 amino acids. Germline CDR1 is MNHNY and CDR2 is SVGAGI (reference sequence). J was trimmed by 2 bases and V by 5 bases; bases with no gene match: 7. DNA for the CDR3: TGTGCCAGCAGTCCCCGGGACAGAGCCACAGATACGCAGTATTTT. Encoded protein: CASSPRDRATDTQYF.

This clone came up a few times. CDR3 residues: CASSLRRGQGAGYTF. CDR3 nucleotide sequence: TGTGCCAGCAGCTTAAGGCGAGGACAGGGGGCTGGCTACACCTTC. The chain employs TRBV5-8 and TRBJ1-2, with TRBD1 matching over 11 bases. In germline, CDR1 is SGHTS, CDR2 YDEGEE. This CDR3 is 15 amino acids long. V lost 2 bases to trimming and J lost 7 bases; unmatched junction nucleotides: 7.

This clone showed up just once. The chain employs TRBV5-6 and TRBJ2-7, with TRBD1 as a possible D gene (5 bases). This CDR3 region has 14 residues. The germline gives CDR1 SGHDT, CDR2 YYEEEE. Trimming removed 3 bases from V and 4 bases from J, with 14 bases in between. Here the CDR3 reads CASSSYRLLYEQYF. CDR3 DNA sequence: TGTGCCAGCAGCTCATACAGGCTCTTGTACGAGCAGTACTTC.

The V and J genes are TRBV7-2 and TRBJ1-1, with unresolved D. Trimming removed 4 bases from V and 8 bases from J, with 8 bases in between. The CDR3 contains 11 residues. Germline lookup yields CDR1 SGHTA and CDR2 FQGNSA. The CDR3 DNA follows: TGTGCCAGCAGCTCCTCGCGAGAAGCTTTCTTT. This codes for CASSSSREAFF.

The CDR3 DNA reads TGTGCCAGTGTTGCTTCTAGGCAGGGGCCAAGCGAGCAGTACTTC. Amino acids: CASVASRQGPSEQYF. The rearrangement uses TRBV28 and TRBJ2-7; tentative D call: TRBD1 (6 bases). V lost 9 bases, J lost 6 bases, and 24 bases lay in between. In germline, CDR1 is MDHEN, CDR2 SYDVKM. This CDR3 is 15 amino acids long. Looking up the rest from reference TRBV28 and TRBJ2-7 gives the full variable domain: DVKVTQSSRYLVKRTGEKVFLECVQDMDHENMFWYRQDPGLGLRLIYFSYDVKMKEKGDIPEGYSVSREKKERFSLILESASTNQTSMYLCASVASRQGPSEQYFGPGTRLTVT.

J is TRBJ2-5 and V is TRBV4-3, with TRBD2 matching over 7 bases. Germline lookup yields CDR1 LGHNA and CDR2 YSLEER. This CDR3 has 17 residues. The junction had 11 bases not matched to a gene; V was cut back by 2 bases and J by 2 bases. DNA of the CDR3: TGCGCCAGCAGCCAACAAGGTAGTGGGAGGGGACAAGAGACCCAGTACTTC. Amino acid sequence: CASSQQGSGRGQETQYF.

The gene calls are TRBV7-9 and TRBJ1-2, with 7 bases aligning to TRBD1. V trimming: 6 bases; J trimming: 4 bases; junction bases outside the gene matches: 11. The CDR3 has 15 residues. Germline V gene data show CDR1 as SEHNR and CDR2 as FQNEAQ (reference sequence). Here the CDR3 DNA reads TGTGCCAGCAGGGAAAAGACAGGGTTTGGCTATGGCTACACCTTC. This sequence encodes CASREKTGFGYGYTF.

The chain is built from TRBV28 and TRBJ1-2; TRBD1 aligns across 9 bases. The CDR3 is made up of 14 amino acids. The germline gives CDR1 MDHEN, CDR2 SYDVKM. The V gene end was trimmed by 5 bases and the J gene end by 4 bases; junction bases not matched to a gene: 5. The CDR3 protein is CASSPGQGRYGYTF. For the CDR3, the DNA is TGTGCCAGCAGTCCGGGACAGGGTCGCTATGGCTACACCTTC.

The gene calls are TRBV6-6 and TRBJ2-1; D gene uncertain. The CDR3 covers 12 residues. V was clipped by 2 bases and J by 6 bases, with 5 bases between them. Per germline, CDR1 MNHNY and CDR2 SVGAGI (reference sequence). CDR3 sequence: CASSYSGNEQFF. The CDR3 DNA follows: TGTGCCAGCAGTTACAGTGGCAATGAGCAGTTCTTC.

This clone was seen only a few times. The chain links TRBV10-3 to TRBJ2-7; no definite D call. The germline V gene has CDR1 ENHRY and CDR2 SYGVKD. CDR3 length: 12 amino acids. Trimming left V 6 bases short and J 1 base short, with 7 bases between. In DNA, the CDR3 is TGTGCCATCAGCGTCGGATCCTACGAGCAGTACTTC. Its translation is CAISVGSYEQYF.